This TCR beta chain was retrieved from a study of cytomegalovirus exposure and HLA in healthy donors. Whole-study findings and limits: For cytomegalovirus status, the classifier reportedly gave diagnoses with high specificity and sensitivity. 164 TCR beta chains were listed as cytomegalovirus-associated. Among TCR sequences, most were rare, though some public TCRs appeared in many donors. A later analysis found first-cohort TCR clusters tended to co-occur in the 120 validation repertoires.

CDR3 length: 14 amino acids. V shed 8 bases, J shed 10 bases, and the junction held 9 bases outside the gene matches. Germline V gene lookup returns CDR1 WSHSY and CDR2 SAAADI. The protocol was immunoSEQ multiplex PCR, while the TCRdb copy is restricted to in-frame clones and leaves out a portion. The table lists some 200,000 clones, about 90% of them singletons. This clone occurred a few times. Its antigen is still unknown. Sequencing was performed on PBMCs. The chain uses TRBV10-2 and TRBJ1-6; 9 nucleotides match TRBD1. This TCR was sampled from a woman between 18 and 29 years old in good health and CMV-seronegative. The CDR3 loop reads CASSPGQGNSPLHF. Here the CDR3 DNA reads TGCGCCAGCTCTCCGGGACAGGGTAACTCACCCCTCCACTTT.